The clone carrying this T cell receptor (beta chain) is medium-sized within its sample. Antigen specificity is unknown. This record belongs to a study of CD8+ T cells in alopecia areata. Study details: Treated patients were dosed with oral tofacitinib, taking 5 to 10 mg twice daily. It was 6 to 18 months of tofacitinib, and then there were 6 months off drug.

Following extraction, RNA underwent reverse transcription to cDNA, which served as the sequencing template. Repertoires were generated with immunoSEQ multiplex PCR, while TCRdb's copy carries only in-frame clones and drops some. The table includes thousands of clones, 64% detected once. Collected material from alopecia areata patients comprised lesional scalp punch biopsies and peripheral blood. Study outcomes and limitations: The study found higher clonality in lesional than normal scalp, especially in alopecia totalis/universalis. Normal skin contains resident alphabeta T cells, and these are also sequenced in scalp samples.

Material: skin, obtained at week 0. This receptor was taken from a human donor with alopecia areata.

CDR3 in amino acids: CASSLFGSGAADTQYF. CDR3 DNA: TGTGCCAGCAGCTTATTCGGTAGCGGGGCAGCAGATACGCAGTATTTT. The rearrangement links TRBV7-2 to TRBJ2-3, with 8 positions matching TRBD2. The CDR3 is 16 amino acids. Germline trimming cut 2 bases from V and 4 bases from J; bases unmatched to any gene: 8. CDR1 SGHTA and CDR2 FQGNSA come from the germline V gene.